Listed here are 28 T cell receptor beta chains from one sample, sequenced in a study of CD8 T cells in Susac syndrome. RNA was extracted with the RNeasy kit, and a quantity of roughly 0.45 to 1 ug was reverse transcribed using random hexamers. MiXCR, run by TCRdb on the immunoSEQ multiplex PCR reads, gives a single entry per CDR3 protein. Altogether some 170,000 distinct CDR3 sequences are present, approximately 94% being singletons, with the ten largest covering 0.1%. Sequencing was performed on CD4+ T cells from PBMCs. The receptors come from a human donor in good health.

The rearrangement uses TRBV27 and TRBJ2-3; 9 bases align to TRBD2. Per germline, CDR1 MNHEY and CDR2 SMNVEV (reference sequence). The CDR3 length is 15 residues. Trimming removed 7 bases from V and 2 bases from J; junction bases left unmatched: 7. The CDR3 DNA sequence: TGTGCCAGCATCACGACTAGCGGCTTCACAGATACGCAGTATTTT. Translation gives CASITTSGFTDTQYF.

The CDR3 loop is CSVGQQHTEAFF. The CDR3 nucleotides are TGCAGCGTCGGGCAGCAGCACACTGAAGCTTTCTTT. This sequence joins TRBV29-1 and TRBJ1-1, with D hard to call. The germline V and J ends were trimmed by 6 bases and 3 bases, with 11 bases remaining between them. In germline, CDR1 is SQVTM, CDR2 ANQGSEA. CDR3 size: 12 residues.

This chain uses TRBV20-1 with TRBJ2-3; 9 bases align to TRBD2. Germline CDR1 is DFQATT and CDR2 is SNEGSKA (reference sequence). V shed 7 bases, J shed 4 bases, and the junction held 12 bases outside the gene matches. This CDR3 is built from 15 residues. CDR3 protein: CSVFLGGRAPDTQYF. CDR3 DNA: TGCAGTGTTTTTCTGGGCGGGAGGGCCCCAGATACGCAGTATTTT.

The chain links TRBV28 to TRBJ1-1; D gene uncertain. Trimming pared 5 bases from V and 6 bases from J, leaving 13 bases between. The CDR3 runs 13 residues. Germline CDR1 reads MDHEN; CDR2 reads SYDVKM. CDR3 loop: CASSRAGRAEAFF. In nucleotides, the CDR3 is TGTGCCAGCAGTAGAGCCGGACGGGCTGAAGCTTTCTTT.

The genes are TRBV20-1 and TRBJ1-5, with D uncertain. V lost 1 base and J lost 7, with 14 bases in between. CDR1 is DFQATT and CDR2 is SNEGSKA in the germline V gene (reference sequence). The CDR3 loop spans 14 amino acids. The CDR3 DNA reads as TGCAGTGCTAGAGGCCCCACAACCGACCAGCCCCAGCATTTT. Translated: CSARGPTTDQPQHF.

The chain employs TRBV6-5 and TRBJ2-3, with 12 bases fitting TRBD2. The CDR3 contains 18 residues. V was pared by 0 bases and J by 2 bases, with 6 bases of the junction left unmatched. Germline V gene sequence: CDR1 MNHEY, CDR2 SVGAGI. CDR3 region: CASSYSGGLAGITDTQYF. The CDR3, as DNA: TGTGCCAGCAGTTACTCTGGAGGACTAGCGGGGATCACAGATACGCAGTATTTT.

This chain connects TRBV7-9 to TRBJ1-1; 8 bases map to TRBD1. This CDR3 comprises 16 residues. V lost 1 base, J lost 4 bases, and 8 bases stayed unmatched. CDR1 and CDR2 from the germline V gene are SEHNR and FQNEAQ (reference sequence). The CDR3 region is CASSLGAGGAGTEAFF. CDR3 sequence (DNA): TGTGCCAGCAGCTTAGGGGCAGGGGGCGCGGGCACTGAAGCTTTCTTT.

Written as DNA, the CDR3 is TGCGCCAGCAGCTTGCGGACAGGGGGCTTCCAAGAGACCCAGTACTTC. This codes for CASSLRTGGFQETQYF. The chain couples TRBV5-1 to TRBJ2-5; 11 bases are shared with TRBD1. This CDR3 spans 16 amino acids. Per the germline V gene, CDR1 is SGHRS and CDR2 is YFSETQ. V shed 1 base and J 1 base; nucleotides not matched to a gene: 3.

This chain's CDR3 is CASSTRPSGANVLTF. As DNA, the CDR3 is TGTGCCAGCAGTACACGCCCCAGTGGGGCCAACGTCCTGACTTTC. This rearrangement joins TRBV25-1 to TRBJ2-6; D gene unclear. The CDR3 spans 15 residues. The ends were cut back, 5 bases at V and 3 bases at J, with 11 bases in the middle. Germline CDR1 is MGHDK and CDR2 is SYGVNS.

The chain couples TRBV7-3 to TRBJ2-7; 15 bases map to TRBD2. V shed 6 bases and J 4 bases; nucleotides not matched to a gene: 7. Germline values: CDR1 SGHTA, CDR2 FQGTGA. The CDR3 has 16 amino acids. The CDR3 loop is CASRMTGTSGRYEQYF. As DNA, the CDR3 is TGTGCCAGCAGGATGACCGGGACTAGCGGGAGGTACGAGCAGTACTTC. The full variable domain, completed using reference TRBV7-3 and TRBJ2-7, is GAGVSQTPSNKVTEKGKYVELRCDPISGHTALYWYRQSLGQGPEFLIYFQGTGAADDSGLPNDRFFAVRPEGSVSTLKIQRTERGDSAVYLCASRMTGTSGRYEQYFGPGTRLTVT.

The genes are TRBV24-1 and TRBJ2-3; no firm D call. Trimming cost V 1 base and J 0 bases, with 4 bases left between them. The CDR3 covers 14 residues. Germline V CDR1 and CDR2: KGHDR, SFDVKD. The CDR3 coding sequence is TGTGCCACCAGTGATTTAGCTAGCACAGATACGCAGTATTTT. Translating gives CATSDLASTDTQYF.

The chain recombines TRBV29-1 with TRBJ2-3; D unclear. This CDR3 is built from 10 residues. The germline gives CDR1 SQVTM, CDR2 ANQGSEA. V was cut by 8 bases and J by 5 bases, with 8 bases left in between. As DNA, the CDR3 is TGCAGCCTTATAGTAGATACGCAGTATTTT. This translates into CSLIVDTQYF.

The chain joins TRBV6-2 or TRBV6-3 to TRBJ2-2, with 10 positions matching TRBD2. This CDR3 contains 15 residues. The V gene end was trimmed by 8 bases and the J gene end by 4 bases; junction bases not matched to a gene: 7. Germline values: CDR1 MNHEY, CDR2 SVGEGT. The CDR3 region has the DNA TGTGCCAGCGCTATATCTAGCGGGAGCACCGGGGAGCTGTTTTTT. Protein product: CASAISSGSTGELFF.

The V and J genes are TRBV18 and TRBJ1-5; maybe TRBD1 (5 bases). This CDR3 is 14 amino acids long. V was shortened by 2 bases and J by 4 bases, with 9 bases between the two germline ends. The germline CDR1 and CDR2 sequences are KGHSH and LQKENI. This CDR3 is CASSPGGENQPQHF. The CDR3 DNA sequence: TGTGCCAGCTCACCAGGGGGGGAGAATCAGCCCCAGCATTTT.

V is TRBV3-1 and J is TRBJ2-3, with D uncertain. Germline CDR1 is LGHDT and CDR2 is YNNKEL (reference sequence). The CDR3 loop spans 14 amino acids. V was cut by 1 base and J by 6 bases, with 11 bases left in between. This CDR3 reads CASSQVMAADTQYF. In DNA, the CDR3 is TGTGCCAGCAGCCAAGTTATGGCGGCTGATACGCAGTATTTT.

The chain joins TRBV2 to TRBJ2-7; D is unresolved. Trimming left V 2 bases short and J 7 bases short, with 15 bases between. Per germline, CDR1 SNHLY and CDR2 FYNNEI. The CDR3 totals 14 residues. The CDR3: CASSELAGFGEQYF. The CDR3 nucleotides read TGTGCCAGCAGTGAATTAGCCGGTTTTGGAGAGCAGTACTTC.

V and J are TRBV28 and TRBJ2-1; 7 nucleotides line up with TRBD1. The CDR3 spans 14 residues. CDR1 is MDHEN, CDR2 SYDVKM, per germline. J lost 4 bases, V lost 4 bases, and 4 bases had no gene match. The CDR3 DNA reads as TGTGCCAGCAGTTCTCGGGACAGTTACAATGAGCAGTTCTTC. As protein: CASSSRDSYNEQFF.

V is TRBV4-2 and J is TRBJ2-3, with 10 nucleotides matching TRBD2. There are 16 residues in the CDR3. Germline V lookup: CDR1 LGHNA, CDR2 YNFKEQ. The V and J ends lost 4 bases and 4 bases, in that order; junction bases with no gene match: 8. The CDR3 reads CASSLALAGAADTQYF. Written as DNA, the CDR3 is TGTGCCAGCAGCCTCGCCCTAGCGGGAGCAGCAGATACGCAGTATTTT.

This chain links TRBV4-3 with TRBJ1-3; no clear D gene. V dropped 0 bases and J dropped 4 bases, with 10 bases sitting between them. This CDR3 region has 15 residues. CDR1 LGHNA and CDR2 YSLEER come from the germline V gene. CDR3 sequence (DNA): TGCGCCAGCAGCCAAGATCCCCAGGCGGGAAACACCATATATTTT. The encoded protein is CASSQDPQAGNTIYF.

The chain links TRBV14 to TRBJ2-1; D is unclear. V lost 4 bases, J lost 3 bases, and 7 bases lay in between. Germline loops: CDR1 SGHDN, CDR2 FVKESK. The CDR3 contains 13 residues. This CDR3 reads CASSRGFYNEQFF. CDR3 nucleotide sequence: TGTGCCAGCAGCCGGGGTTTCTACAATGAGCAGTTCTTC.

V gene TRBV29-1 combines with J gene TRBJ1-5; D remains ambiguous. The CDR3 is 15 residues long. V gave up 4 bases and J gave up 3 bases, with 16 bases separating them. Germline values: CDR1 SQVTM, CDR2 ANQGSEA. This chain's CDR3 is CSVAAISGPNQPQHF. The CDR3 DNA is TGCAGCGTTGCAGCAATCAGTGGCCCCAATCAGCCCCAGCATTTT.

The chain carries TRBV29-1 and TRBJ2-2; a weak D match, TRBD1 (5 bases). The CDR3 sequence is 14 residues long. Trimming pared 4 bases from V and 2 bases from J, leaving 11 bases between. Germline CDR1 SQVTM, CDR2 ANQGSEA. CDR3: CSVGGGPNTGELFF. The CDR3 DNA reads TGCAGCGTTGGGGGCGGCCCAAACACCGGGGAGCTGTTTTTT.

This clonotype has a single count. CDR3 nucleotide sequence: TGTGCCAGCAGCGACCAAGCGGGAGGGCAAGAGACCCAGTACTTC. Encoded protein: CASSDQAGGQETQYF. The chain couples TRBV5-4 to TRBJ2-5, with 10 bases identical to TRBD2. Per the germline V gene, CDR1 is SGHNT and CDR2 is YYREEE (reference sequence). V trimming: 4 bases; J trimming: 2 bases; junction bases outside the gene matches: 5. This CDR3 has 15 residues.

This chain links TRBV14 with TRBJ2-1; no clear D. Trimming left V 3 bases short and J 7 bases short, with 7 bases between. This CDR3 is 12 amino acids long. CDR1 and CDR2 (germline): SGHDN, FVKESK. The CDR3 bases are TGTGCCAGCAGCCACCCCCAAAATGAGCAGTTCTTC. Translated, it gives CASSHPQNEQFF.

This chain joins TRBV27 and TRBJ1-5; no reliable D call. V was cut by 6 bases and J by 3 bases, with 12 bases left in between. The CDR3 contains 14 residues. The germline CDR1 and CDR2 sequences are MNHEY and SMNVEV (reference sequence). CDR3 region: CASSSPGDNQPQHF. The DNA for the CDR3 is TGTGCCAGCAGCTCCCCGGGAGACAATCAGCCCCAGCATTTT.

The rearrangement joins TRBV29-1 to TRBJ2-7; 8 nucleotides align to TRBD2. Germline CDR1 reads SQVTM; CDR2 reads ANQGSEA. The V gene end was trimmed by 1 base and the J gene end by 3 bases; junction bases not matched to a gene: 5. The CDR3 totals 14 residues. CDR3 nucleotides: TGCAGCGTTGAAGTAGGGGGGACTAGCTACGAGCAGTACTTC. Its translation: CSVEVGGTSYEQYF.

The chain combines TRBV20-1 with TRBJ2-7; D gene ambiguous. CDR3 length: 14 amino acids. CDR1 DFQATT and CDR2 SNEGSKA come from the germline V gene (reference sequence). The germline V and J ends were trimmed by 7 bases and 1 base, with 17 bases remaining between them. CDR3 nucleotides: TGCAGTGGGTCGTCAAACGCACCTTCCTACGAGCAGTACTTC. Translation gives CSGSSNAPSYEQYF.

This chain connects TRBV23-1 to TRBJ2-3; D unresolved. TRBV23-1 is labeled an ORF, and its function is uncertain. The CDR3 totals 9 residues. Trimming pared 8 bases from V and 6 bases from J, leaving 3 bases between. In DNA form, the CDR3 reads TGCGCCAGCGGCGATACGCAGTATTTT. Translating it yields CASGDTQYF.